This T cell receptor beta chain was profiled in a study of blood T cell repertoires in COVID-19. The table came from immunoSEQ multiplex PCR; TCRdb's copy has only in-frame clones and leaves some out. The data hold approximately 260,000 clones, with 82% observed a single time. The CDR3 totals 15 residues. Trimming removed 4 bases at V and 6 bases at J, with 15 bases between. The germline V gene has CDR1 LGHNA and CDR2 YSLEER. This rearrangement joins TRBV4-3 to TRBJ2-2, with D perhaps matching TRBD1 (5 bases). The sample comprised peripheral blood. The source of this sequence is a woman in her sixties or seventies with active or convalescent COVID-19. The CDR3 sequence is CASSLGRGSPGELFF. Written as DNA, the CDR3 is TGCGCCAGCAGCCTCGGAAGGGGCTCGCCCGGGGAGCTGTTTTTT.